This TCR beta chain appears in the sequencing data of a study of identical twins (dated by TCRdb to 2016 to 2017). At the level of the whole study: To test whether fetal clonotypes persist, the study used deep sequencing on TCR alpha and beta repertoires from monozygotic twins, unrelated adults of various ages, and cord blood. To rule out contamination, replicate twin experiments were performed at different times with different library preparation protocols. Points the paper makes about the study in general: Compared with coincidental sharing between unrelated individuals, an excess of low generation-probability sequences was observed among out-of-frame TCR alpha sequences shared between twins. Zero-insertion analyses could be partly confounded by invariant T cells such as MAIT and iNKT, although diverse VJ usage argued against such confounding for most clonotypes. Fewer insertions were carried by abundant cord blood beta clonotypes; a weaker similar trend was observed in young adult naive repertoires, while no such trend was observed in memory repertoires. The excess sharing between twins in beta out-of-frame sequences was weaker because fewer shared sequences reduced the signal-to-noise ratio. Recombination models systematically underestimated out-of-frame TCR alpha sharing in monozygotic twins but agreed with sharing between unrelated individuals. Because the same donors could not be followed over many years, the conclusions relied on cross-sectional statistical analysis.

According to the germline V gene, CDR1 reads KGHSH and CDR2 reads LQKENI. The CDR3 runs 16 amino acids, cysteine and phenylalanine included. The CDR3 DNA has 48 bases and is translated from base 1. Trimming removed 4 bases from V and 0 bases from J; the gene matches leave 6 bases unexplained. Every donor in the study was a healthy Caucasian. Library preparation was by 5' RACE. The sequencing machine was an Illumina HiSeq 2000. Template switching added a universal primer binding site, and the final cDNA carried a unique molecular identifier that allowed TCR cDNA molecules to be counted accurately. First-strand cDNA for TCR alpha and beta chains was synthesized from specific primers in the conserved constant-segment region. To control for contamination, every cDNA library was double barcoded, receiving both a SMART-Mk sample barcode and Illumina barcodes. TruSeq adapter sequences along with Illumina sample barcodes were introduced in two successive PCR steps. Sequencing of the TCR alpha and beta cDNA libraries was done on the Illumina HiSeq platform using custom primers. The paper's data handling went like this. Raw reads were processed with MiGEC to extract unique molecular identifiers, and MiXCR was used to determine CDR3 positions. For each individual, recombination models were inferred using an EM algorithm with the repgenHMM and IGoR tools. The analysis of shared clonotypes was done with the tcR package in R, with sharing normalized by the product of cloneset sizes. Out-of-frame nonproductive sequences were analyzed to study raw recombination free of thymic and clonal selection effects. The public reads were quality trimmed at Q25 with fastp and then assembled into clones with MiXCR by TCRdb, keeping productive beta chains. Each CDR3 protein gets just one entry, which takes the most common genes and DNA from the rows behind it. TCRdb's processing, not the authors' own work, is the source of the V and J calls. The sample table contains 1.5 million to 2 million distinct CDR3 sequences; only one count was recorded for about 32% of them. The ten largest clonotypes hold about 0.27% of the sample.

This clonotype was counted between two and nine times. There is no known antigen for this receptor. It has no much larger one-base neighbor in the sample; base qualities were not kept. The chain is encoded by TRBV18 joined to TRBJ2-1, and 7 junction bases match TRBD1. The sample was cord blood. This clonotype was obtained from a newborn girl in good health. For the CDR3, the sequence is CASSLPGQSSYNEQFF. The nucleotide sequence reads TGTGCCAGCTCACTACCGGGACAGAGCTCCTACAATGAGCAGTTCTTC. The full variable domain, with segments outside the CDR3 supplied by the reference TRBV18 and TRBJ2-1 proteins, appears as NAGVMQNPRHLVRRRGQEARLRCSPMKGHSHVYWYRQLPEEGLKFMVYLQKENIIDESGMPKERFSAEFPKEGPSILRIQQVVRGDSAAYFCASSLPGQSSYNEQFFGPGTRLTVL.